The TCR beta chain described here comes from a study of neoadjuvant anti-PD-1 for oral cavity cancer. The germline V gene has CDR1 MGHDK and CDR2 SYGVNS. The germline V and J ends were trimmed by 3 bases and 7 bases, with 18 bases remaining between them. The CDR3 consists of 16 residues. This clone has a single count. Its antigen is undetermined. Patients had HPV-negative, locally advanced oral cavity squamous cell carcinoma. Most PBMC samples had 400 to 550 ng input DNA in six replicates. Data came from immunoSEQ multiplex PCR; TCRdb stores just in-frame clones and leaves some out. The sample yields approximately 16,000 clones, roughly two thirds seen once. Broader study findings: Treg/Th17 ratio rose with pretreatment blood and fell with post-treatment tumor TCRbeta clonality.

The V call is TRBV25-1, the J call TRBJ1-4; unclear D gene. This TCR was recovered from a person between 35 and 79 years old with oral cavity squamous cell carcinoma. The sample consisted of PBMCs, taken before nivolumab (anti-PD-1) treatment. The CDR3 region is CASSEEGFEIVEKLFF. In nucleotides, the CDR3 is TGTGCCAGCAGTGAGGAAGGGTTTGAAATCGTTGAAAAACTGTTTTTT.